These 3 T cell receptor beta chains share one sample of origin, sequenced in a study of immune evolution from preneoplasia to lung adenocarcinoma (dated by TCRdb to about 2021). Library preparation employed the immunoSEQ multiplex PCR assay. The clones in this table, taken by TCRdb from immuneACCESS, are in-frame only. Not every clone is retained; where verified, under half of the shortfall comes from an unresolved V gene, and the cause of the rest is unknown. The sample data list about 4,800 clones, and about 80% of these were observed just once. 14% to 15% of the sample goes to the ten largest clones. Material: FFPE normal lung tissue adjacent to the tumor. The receptors were gathered from a person between 50 and 70 years old with lung adenocarcinoma.

The chain employs TRBV9 and TRBJ1-5; D is perhaps TRBD1 (5 bases). Germline loops: CDR1 SGDLS, CDR2 YYNGEE. The CDR3 has 13 residues. V was trimmed by 4 bases and J by 5 bases, leaving 10 bases between them. CDR3 DNA sequence: TGTGCCAGCAGCAATTGGGGGGATCAGCCCCAGCATTTT. This sequence encodes CASSNWGDQPQHF.

This clone was counted only a few times. V is TRBV5-4 and J is TRBJ1-5; a weak D match, TRBD1 (5 bases). The length of the CDR3 is 14 residues. V was shortened by 0 bases and J by 1 base, with 5 bases between the two germline ends. Germline loops: CDR1 SGHNT, CDR2 YYREEE (reference sequence). The CDR3 spells CASSLAGSNQPQHF. Here the CDR3 DNA reads TGTGCCAGCAGCTTGGCAGGGAGCAATCAGCCCCAGCATTTT.

V gene TRBV28 combines with J gene TRBJ2-6; 10 bases fit TRBD1. After removal of 5 bases from V and 4 bases from J, the junction contained 8 bases not matched to a gene. Germline loops: CDR1 MDHEN, CDR2 SYDVKM. CDR3 length: 17 amino acids. The CDR3 bases are TGTGCCAGCAGTCCAAGAGGACAGGGGGTAGGGGCCAACGTCCTGACTTTC. The encoded protein is CASSPRGQGVGANVLTF.